This entry lists 19 T cell receptor beta chains sequenced from one sample in a study of T cells in Graves' hyperthyroidism and ophthalmopathy (dated by TCRdb to 2018 to 2020). Library preparation employed multiplex PCR. Sequencing relied on an Illumina HiSeq 2000. Amplification of TCR beta CDR3 regions was carried out from RNA transcripts. A first-round RT-PCR of the TCR CDR3 used the HTBI primer set with the Qiagen OneStep RT-PCR kit. The public reads were reprocessed in TCRdb via fastp at Q25 and MiXCR, keeping in-frame beta chains. Each CDR3 protein gets just one entry, which takes the most common genes and DNA from the rows behind it. Across this sample there are about 600,000 distinct CDR3 sequences, with about 14% seen only once. Of the sample, roughly 7% falls within the top ten clones. Specimen: blood. The origin of the receptors is a woman between 18 and 30 years old with Graves' ophthalmopathy.

This clonotype was seen ten or more times. V gene TRBV7-9 combines with J gene TRBJ2-5, with 10 bases that match TRBD1. V shed 5 bases, J shed 6 bases, and the junction held 12 bases outside the gene matches. The CDR3 runs to 16 residues. The V gene's germline CDR1 is SEHNR and CDR2 FQNEAQ (reference sequence). The CDR3 region has the DNA TGTGCCAGCAGCCAAAAACCGGGACAGGGGTGGAAGACCCAGTACTTC. Its protein product is CASSQKPGQGWKTQYF.

This clonotype has a handful of counts. V is TRBV24-1 and J is TRBJ1-2, with 7 bases aligning to TRBD1. The ends lost 4 bases at V and 5 bases at J; junction bases unmatched: 0. CDR1 is KGHDR, CDR2 SFDVKD, per germline. This CDR3 spans 12 amino acids. The CDR3 bases are TGTGCCACCAGTGAACAGGGGTATGGCTACACCTTC. Encoded protein: CATSEQGYGYTF.

In this sample, this clonotype turned up many times. The chain is built from TRBV6-6 and TRBJ1-2; maybe TRBD1 (5 bases). Germline V gives CDR1 MNHNY, CDR2 SVGAGI (reference sequence). V shed 2 bases and J shed 5 bases, with 12 bases lying between them. The CDR3 covers 14 residues. The CDR3 nucleotides read TGTGCCAGCAGTTACAGACAGCAATCTTATGGCTACACCTTC. Its translation is CASSYRQQSYGYTF.

Many counts were recorded for this clonotype. This chain connects TRBV5-1 to TRBJ2-3, with unresolved D. The CDR3 is made up of 15 amino acids. Looked up from germline, CDR1 is SGHRS and CDR2 is YFSETQ. With 0 bases removed from V and 5 bases from J, the gap between germline ends came to 13 bases. The CDR3 nucleotides read TGCGCCAGCAGCTTGGATGTGGGATCCGGAGATACGCAGTATTTT. Translating gives CASSLDVGSGDTQYF.

There are many counts of this clonotype. The chain joins TRBV3-1 to TRBJ1-1; D perhaps matches TRBD1 (6 bases). CDR3 length equals 14 residues. The germline V gene has CDR1 LGHDT and CDR2 YNNKEL (reference sequence). V was cut by 3 bases and J by 4 bases, with 12 bases left in between. As DNA, the CDR3 is TGTGCCAGCAGCCACGGGACACGAGGCACTGAAGCTTTCTTT. Its protein is CASSHGTRGTEAFF.

The J gene is TRBJ2-3, the V gene TRBV4-2; 14 positions match TRBD2. The V gene's germline CDR1 is LGHNA and CDR2 YNFKEQ. The CDR3 has 17 amino acids. The trim removed 0 bases at V and 7 bases at J, leaving 6 bases unmatched. In DNA form, the CDR3 reads TGTGCCAGCAGCCAAGAGGGGGGGACTAGCGGGAGACATACGCAGTATTTT. It codes for CASSQEGGTSGRHTQYF.

This clonotype appeared many times. This chain joins TRBV7-9 and TRBJ2-7, with 11 bases matching TRBD2. This CDR3 region has 17 residues. Germline V gene lookup returns CDR1 SEHNR and CDR2 FQNEAQ (reference sequence). Unmatched junction bases numbered 9, after V lost 3 bases and J lost 2 bases. This chain's CDR3 is CASSLFATSGITYEQYF. The CDR3 DNA sequence: TGTGCCAGCAGCTTGTTCGCGACTAGCGGGATAACCTACGAGCAGTACTTC.

This clonotype was observed many times. The chain has TRBV20-1 and TRBJ2-7; the D is unclear. Per germline, CDR1 DFQATT and CDR2 SNEGSKA (reference sequence). Trimming took 6 bases from V and 4 from J, leaving 25 bases between them. The CDR3 extends over 16 amino acids. As DNA, the CDR3 is TGCAGTGCGCATTCCTTTCTCATGGGCCCTGGTTACGAGCAGTACTTC. Translated: CSAHSFLMGPGYEQYF.

In its sample, this clonotype was seen a few times. V gene TRBV25-1 combines with J gene TRBJ2-1, with a tentative D call TRBD1 (5 bases). The V gene lost 10 bases and the J gene lost 3 bases, with 22 bases spanning the gap. Per the germline V gene, CDR1 is MGHDK and CDR2 is SYGVNS. CDR3 length equals 16 residues. The CDR3 loop reads CATHAQGHPHYNEQFF. The CDR3 DNA is TGTGCCACCCACGCCCAGGGTCACCCACACTACAATGAGCAGTTCTTC. The complete variable domain, with remaining parts taken from reference TRBV25-1 and TRBJ2-1, reads EADIYQTPRYLVIGTGKKITLECSQTMGHDKMYWYQQDPGMELHLIHYSYGVNSTEKGDLSSESTVSRIRTEHFPLTLESARPSHTSQYLCATHAQGHPHYNEQFFGPGTRLTVL.

The sample holds a few counts of this clonotype. In nucleotides, the CDR3 is TGTGCCAGCAGCTTCCTGGACAGGGGGATCACCGGGGAGCTGTTTTTT. Protein sequence: CASSFLDRGITGELFF. The J gene is TRBJ2-2, the V gene TRBV7-2; 10 bases align to TRBD1. The CDR3 consists of 16 residues. The germline CDR1 and CDR2 sequences are SGHTA and FQGNSA. V trimming: 3 bases; J trimming: 4 bases; junction bases outside the gene matches: 5.

The rearrangement links TRBV20-1 to TRBJ2-7, with 8 nucleotides matching TRBD2. CDR3 size: 13 residues. Germline V gene sequence: CDR1 DFQATT, CDR2 SNEGSKA (reference sequence). With 8 bases clipped from V and 1 base from J, the junction kept 7 bases outside the gene matches. The CDR3 DNA follows: TGCAGTTCCGCTAGCGGGCTGTCCTACGAGCAGTACTTC. Amino acids: CSSASGLSYEQYF.

The sample holds many counts of this clonotype. The chain is built from TRBV7-9 and TRBJ2-3; D is possibly TRBD2 (5 bases). This CDR3 comprises 16 residues. Germline values: CDR1 SEHNR, CDR2 FQNEAQ (reference sequence). V was shortened by 3 bases and J by 0 bases, with 13 bases between the two germline ends. The CDR3, as DNA: TGTGCCAGCAGCTTCCGGGATTCTCCTAGCACAGATACGCAGTATTTT. As protein: CASSFRDSPSTDTQYF.

The chain uses TRBV4-2 and TRBJ2-2; 12 positions match TRBD2. The CDR3 is 17 amino acids. The germline CDR1 and CDR2 sequences are LGHNA and YNFKEQ. The trim removed 1 base at V and 2 bases at J, leaving 2 bases unmatched. The CDR3 protein is CASSQGLAGVNTGELFF. The CDR3 region has the DNA TGTGCCAGCAGCCAAGGACTAGCGGGAGTTAACACCGGGGAGCTGTTTTTT.

This chain joins TRBV4-3 and TRBJ1-2; D gene unclear. The CDR3 is made up of 17 amino acids. The V and J ends lost 0 bases and 7 bases respectively, with 21 bases between them. Germline CDR1 is LGHNA and CDR2 is YSLEER. The CDR3 DNA is TGCGCCAGCAGCCAAGATCGCCGGGGTGGGGAAGTTCGTGGCTACACCTTC. Protein: CASSQDRRGGEVRGYTF.

This clonotype showed up many times. This rearrangement joins TRBV30 to TRBJ2-1; D is possibly TRBD2 (5 bases). The CDR3 is 14 amino acids. Germline loops: CDR1 GTSNPN, CDR2 SVGIG (reference sequence). The V and J ends lost 0 bases and 5 bases respectively, with 11 bases between them. The CDR3 DNA reads TGTGCCTGGAGTGTAGCAGTAGCGAACAATGAGCAGTTCTTC. Protein: CAWSVAVANNEQFF.

Comments on this clonotype: Since a much larger clone is just one base distant, this may be a read error. The V and J genes are TRBV5-1 and TRBJ2-1; D is tentatively TRBD1 or TRBD2 (6 bases each). Matching the DNA end better, TRBJ2-7 makes the J call doubtful. The CDR3 has 16 amino acids. Germline assignment: CDR1 SGHRS and CDR2 YFSETQ. CDR3 region: CASSGPGGSSYNEQYF. Here the CDR3 DNA reads TGCGCCAGCAGCGGTCCCGGGGGCAGCTCCTACAATGAGCAGTACTTC.

This clonotype showed up many times. This chain uses TRBV7-9 with TRBJ2-1; D may correspond to TRBD1 or TRBD2 (6 bases each). CDR3 length: 14 amino acids. In germline, CDR1 is SEHNR, CDR2 FQNEAQ (reference sequence). V gave up 1 base and J gave up 10 bases, with 14 bases separating them. CDR3 nucleotides: TGTGCCAGCAGCTTAGGGTCCAGGAGGGGGGAGCAGTTCTTC. Encoded protein: CASSLGSRRGEQFF.

This clonotype was detected only a few times. The genes are TRBV5-1 and TRBJ1-1; 9 nucleotides line up with TRBD1. CDR3 length equals 16 residues. V lost 4 bases and J lost 1; bases outside the gene matches: 8. Germline V gives CDR1 SGHRS, CDR2 YFSETQ. CDR3 sequence (DNA): TGCGCCAGCAGCGGAGGTACAGGGGGCGAGAACACTGAAGCTTTCTTT. Protein product: CASSGGTGGENTEAFF. The whole variable domain, filled in from reference TRBV5-1 and TRBJ1-1, reads KAGVTQTPRYLIKTRGQQVTLSCSPISGHRSVSWYQQTPGQGLQFLFEYFSETQRNKGNFPGRFSGRQFSNSRSEMNVSTLELGDSALYLCASSGGTGGENTEAFFGQGTRLTVV.

This clonotype has a count of ten or more. The genes are TRBV27 and TRBJ2-3, with unresolved D. The CDR3 is made up of 15 amino acids. With 2 bases removed from V and 6 bases from J, the gap between germline ends came to 15 bases. Germline lookup yields CDR1 MNHEY and CDR2 SMNVEV (reference sequence). The DNA for the CDR3 is TGTGCCAGCAGTTTACGTCCATATGCCGAGGATACGCAGTATTTT. Residues: CASSLRPYAEDTQYF.